Sequencing of this TCR beta chain was carried out in a study of breast tumors, draining lymph nodes, adjacent tissues. Notes on the study in general: Tumor TCR diversity was below lymph nodes but above nontumor tissue. Data fit most tumor T cells coming from lymph node, expanding in tumor. The lymph node origin of tumor T cells was framed as consistent with a hypothesis, not demonstrated.

To note about this clonotype: Its antigen remains unknown. A read error may be the cause here, since a much bigger clone is one base away.

TCRdb re-called the multiplex PCR reads through MiXCR, storing one row per CDR3 protein. The table has 26,000 or so distinct CDR3 sequences, 23% seen once. CDR3 size: 14 residues. Per germline, CDR1 SGDLS and CDR2 YYNGEE. This chain connects TRBV9 to TRBJ2-6; D not resolved. The source is a female donor with breast cancer. Some clones in this sample may be carry-over from other donors' samples. The sequencing input was breast tumor tissue. Here the CDR3 reads CANSALVRANVLTF. CDR3 nucleotides: TGTGCCAACAGCGCCCTAGTCAGGGCCAACGTCCTGACTTTC.